The sequence of this T cell receptor beta chain was determined in a study of T cells in localized non-small cell lung cancer. Study-level points and caveats: The appearance of a median approximately 57 of the top 100 tumor clones was seen in adjacent lung. It was uninvolved adjacent lung that showed the highest T cell clonality, exceeding tumor.

A note on this clone: Its antigen is unknown.

The protocol was immunoSEQ multiplex PCR, while the TCRdb copy is restricted to in-frame clones and leaves out a portion. The sample lists around 50,000 clones; 70% to 90% were seen once. This CDR3 is built from 19 residues. With 3 bases clipped from V and 3 bases from J, the junction kept 12 bases outside the gene matches. Germline V gives CDR1 SGHRS, CDR2 YFSETQ. The chain recombines TRBV5-1 with TRBJ2-5, with 15 bases fitting TRBD2. The sample consisted of peripheral blood, taken before any cancer treatment. The clonotype was recovered from a woman between 35 and 70 years old with stage I lung adenocarcinoma. The CDR3 DNA reads as TGCGCCAGCAGCTCGGGACTAGCGGGGGGCTCGGTGTTGAAAGAGACCCAGTACTTC. It yields the protein CASSSGLAGGSVLKETQYF.